Below are 32 T cell receptor beta chains sequenced from a single sample in a study of control samples from healthy donors and cancer patients. The table came from immunoSEQ multiplex PCR; TCRdb's copy has only in-frame clones and leaves some out. The sample lists around 170,000 clones; 90% to 95% were seen once. The sequenced material came from blood. The source of these receptors is a man aged 30-40 years in good health.

The rearrangement uses TRBV5-8 and TRBJ2-3; D gene ambiguous. V was trimmed by 5 bases and J by 0 bases, leaving 10 bases between them. The CDR3 contains 14 residues. Germline V gene lookup returns CDR1 SGHTS and CDR2 YDEGEE. Here the CDR3 DNA reads TGTGCCAGCAGTCCCACCGGCAGCACAGATACGCAGTATTTT. This translates into CASSPTGSTDTQYF.

The chain combines TRBV4-1 with TRBJ2-1, with TRBD2 matching 12 bases. Germline assignment: CDR1 MGHRA and CDR2 YSYEKL. The CDR3 sequence is 17 residues long. V was clipped by 1 base and J by 9 bases; unmatched bases: 10. The CDR3 DNA reads as TGCGCCAGCAGCCAAGGACCGACCACTAGCGGGGGGCTTGAGCAGTTCTTC. Its protein product is CASSQGPTTSGGLEQFF.

The chain is built from TRBV19 and TRBJ2-3; 10 bases fit TRBD1. The CDR3 loop spans 18 amino acids. CDR1 LNHDA and CDR2 SQIVND come from the germline V gene (reference sequence). The J segment lost 0 bases and the V segment lost 10 bases, leaving 16 bases of the junction unmatched. The CDR3: CATALGQGQTPSTDTQYF. In DNA, the CDR3 is TGTGCCACCGCCCTGGGACAGGGGCAAACCCCTAGCACAGATACGCAGTATTTT.

V is TRBV5-6 and J is TRBJ1-1, with a possible D match to TRBD1 (6 bases). The CDR3 consists of 12 residues. V was trimmed by 0 bases and J by 9 bases, leaving 9 bases between them. The germline CDR1 and CDR2 sequences are SGHDT and YYEEEE. CDR3 sequence: CASSLGTVQAFF. CDR3 bases: TGTGCCAGCAGCTTGGGGACAGTACAAGCTTTCTTT.

This CDR3 is CAITISGGATEAFF. The CDR3 DNA reads as TGTGCCATCACAATATCAGGGGGCGCGACTGAAGCTTTCTTT. This chain uses TRBV10-3 with TRBJ1-1; the match to TRBD1 covers 8 bases. This CDR3 comprises 14 residues. V shed 7 bases and J 5 bases; nucleotides not matched to a gene: 9. Germline V gene data show CDR1 as ENHRY and CDR2 as SYGVKD.

The V call is TRBV6-1, the J call TRBJ2-5; D is uncertain. V gave up 2 bases and J gave up 2 bases, with 9 bases separating them. The CDR3 runs to 14 residues. From germline, CDR1 is MNHNS and CDR2 SASEGT. The DNA of the CDR3 is TGTGCCAGCAGTGAATTTACAGCTCAAGAGACCCAGTACTTC. Protein sequence: CASSEFTAQETQYF.

The J gene is TRBJ2-3, the V gene TRBV4-2, with 12 nucleotides matching TRBD2. The CDR3 contains 18 residues. Unmatched junction bases numbered 7, after V lost 0 bases and J lost 3 bases. From germline, CDR1 is LGHNA and CDR2 YNFKEQ. CDR3 nucleotide sequence: TGTGCCAGCAGCCAAGACCTGACTAGCGGGAGTCGGACAGATACGCAGTATTTT. This sequence encodes CASSQDLTSGSRTDTQYF.

V and J are TRBV9 and TRBJ1-2; perhaps TRBD1 as D (5 bases). The CDR3 contains 14 residues. Trimming left V 3 bases short and J 0 bases short, with 9 bases between. Germline lookup yields CDR1 SGDLS and CDR2 YYNGEE. This CDR3 reads CASSAEQANYGYTF. The CDR3 bases are TGTGCCAGCAGCGCAGAACAGGCTAACTATGGCTACACCTTC.

This chain joins TRBV2 and TRBJ2-5; no clear D. Germline loops: CDR1 SNHLY, CDR2 FYNNEI. Trimming left V 4 bases short and J 4 bases short, with 4 bases between. There are 11 residues in the CDR3. DNA of the CDR3: TGTGCCAGCAGTGCGGTAGAGACCCAGTACTTC. Translated: CASSAVETQYF.

The chain uses TRBV2 and TRBJ2-7; D ambiguous. The CDR3 covers 11 residues. V was pared by 5 bases and J by 2 bases, with 4 bases between. Per the germline V gene, CDR1 is SNHLY and CDR2 is FYNNEI. The CDR3 loop is CASSRAYEQYF. The CDR3 bases are TGTGCCAGCAGTAGGGCCTACGAGCAGTACTTC.

The rearrangement uses TRBV18 and TRBJ1-2, with 7 bases aligning to TRBD1. The J segment lost 7 bases and the V segment lost 4 bases, leaving 6 bases of the junction unmatched. Per the germline V gene, CDR1 is KGHSH and CDR2 is LQKENI. The CDR3 spans 13 residues. The CDR3 protein is CASSREGALGYTF. The DNA for the CDR3 is TGTGCCAGCTCACGGGAGGGGGCGCTTGGCTACACCTTC.

On this clone: Other DNA sequences from this sample encode an identical CDR3 as well. The J gene is TRBJ2-7, the V gene TRBV29-1; 8 nucleotides match TRBD1. Trimming removed 3 bases from V and 2 bases from J; junction bases left unmatched: 3. Germline V CDR1 and CDR2: SQVTM, ANQGSEA. The CDR3 is 13 residues long. The CDR3 DNA reads TGCAGCGTTGAGGGGACAGGTCCCTACGAGCAGTACTTC. Its protein product is CSVEGTGPYEQYF.

The rearrangement links TRBV2 to TRBJ2-7; 7 nucleotides line up with TRBD2. The V gene's germline CDR1 is SNHLY and CDR2 FYNNEI. The CDR3 loop spans 13 amino acids. Trimming removed 6 bases from V and 2 bases from J; junction bases left unmatched: 4. The CDR3 here is CASSGTTPYEQYF. The CDR3 DNA is TGTGCCAGCAGCGGGACTACCCCCTACGAGCAGTACTTC.

This CDR3 is CASSYTRDSDTQYF. The DNA of the CDR3 is TGTGCCAGCAGTTACACCCGGGACTCAGATACGCAGTATTTT. V is TRBV6-5 and J is TRBJ2-3; D possibly corresponds to TRBD2 (6 bases). Trimming left V 2 bases short and J 4 bases short, with 10 bases between. Germline V lookup: CDR1 MNHEY, CDR2 SVGAGI. The CDR3 runs 14 residues.

The chain employs TRBV9 and TRBJ2-3; 8 positions agree with TRBD2. Germline trimming cut 6 bases from V and 5 bases from J; bases unmatched to any gene: 8. This CDR3 spans 14 amino acids. CDR1 and CDR2 from the germline V gene are SGDLS and YYNGEE. CDR3 region: CASNRGLGGDTQYF. The CDR3 nucleotides are TGTGCCAGCAACCGGGGACTAGGGGGAGATACGCAGTATTTT.

The chain couples TRBV27 to TRBJ1-1; no reliable D call. This CDR3 contains 15 residues. Germline values: CDR1 MNHEY, CDR2 SMNVEV (reference sequence). The V end was cut by 5 bases, the J end by 5 bases, with 18 bases between. CDR3: CASSPRPFIGTEAFF. In nucleotides, the CDR3 is TGTGCCAGCAGTCCCCGGCCGTTCATCGGGACTGAAGCTTTCTTT.

The chain is built from TRBV5-1 and TRBJ2-5, with TRBD2 matching over 7 bases. The germline gives CDR1 SGHRS, CDR2 YFSETQ. Losses at the gene ends were 0 bases for V and 3 bases for J; bases not matched to a gene: 2. The CDR3 runs 14 residues. CDR3 bases: TGCGCCAGCAGCTTGGTCGCGGGAGAAGAGACCCAGTACTTC. This codes for CASSLVAGEETQYF.

The CDR3 here is CASSVLGQSYNEQFF. In nucleotides, the CDR3 is TGTGCCAGCAGCGTATTGGGGCAGTCCTACAATGAGCAGTTCTTC. The chain links TRBV9 to TRBJ2-1; D might be TRBD1 (5 bases). The CDR3 length is 15 residues. Germline V CDR1 and CDR2: SGDLS, YYNGEE. Trimming took off 1 base at V and 1 base at J, with 9 bases between the two ends.

The gene calls are TRBV5-6 and TRBJ1-2; the match to TRBD1 covers 7 bases. The ends lost 0 bases at V and 8 bases at J; junction bases unmatched: 4. Germline CDR1 reads SGHDT; CDR2 reads YYEEEE. The CDR3 loop spans 13 amino acids. CDR3 nucleotides: TGTGCCAGCAGCTTGGGCTGGACAGGAGGCTACACCTTC. Its translation: CASSLGWTGGYTF.

The gene calls are TRBV7-9 and TRBJ1-4; the D gene is possibly TRBD1 (6 bases). The CDR3 consists of 14 residues. CDR1 is SEHNR, CDR2 FQNEAQ, per germline (reference sequence). V lost 5 bases and J 6 bases, leaving 13 bases between the germline ends. The CDR3 here is CASSPRTVDEKLFF. In nucleotides, the CDR3 is TGTGCCAGCAGCCCCAGGACAGTTGATGAAAAACTGTTTTTT.

The chain is built from TRBV29-1 and TRBJ2-5; TRBD2 agrees at 7 bases. V trimming: 3 bases; J trimming: 5 bases; junction bases outside the gene matches: 21. This CDR3 contains 18 residues. Germline lookup yields CDR1 SQVTM and CDR2 ANQGSEA. The CDR3, as DNA: TGCAGCGTTGATGAGGGCCTCGAGGGGCTAGCGGTAGGGGAGACCCAGTACTTC. This gives the protein CSVDEGLEGLAVGETQYF.

The table lists this clone with a count of one. V and J are TRBV9 and TRBJ1-1, with 7 bases that match TRBD1. V was pared by 4 bases and J by 2 bases, with 5 bases of the junction left unmatched. There are 14 residues in the CDR3. The V gene's germline CDR1 is SGDLS and CDR2 YYNGEE. CDR3 DNA: TGTGCCAGCAGCCTGGGACAGATTAACACTGAAGCTTTCTTT. This sequence encodes CASSLGQINTEAFF.

CDR3 coding DNA: TGTGCCATCAGTTCCCGGGACAGGGTTGCCAATGAGCAGTTCTTC. Residues: CAISSRDRVANEQFF. The genes are TRBV10-3 and TRBJ2-1; TRBD1 matches 9 bases. The J segment lost 6 bases and the V segment lost 5 bases, leaving 8 bases of the junction unmatched. The CDR3 contains 15 residues. In germline, CDR1 is ENHRY, CDR2 SYGVKD.

The CDR3 region has the DNA TGTGCCAGCAGTGCGGTCGGATACGAGCAGTACTTC. It codes for CASSAVGYEQYF. The V gene is TRBV25-1, the J gene TRBJ2-7; no clear D gene. Trimming took off 4 bases at V and 4 bases at J, with 8 bases between the two ends. In germline, CDR1 is MGHDK, CDR2 SYGVNS. The CDR3 loop spans 12 amino acids.

The CDR3 spells CARTNGTHQETQYF. CDR3 DNA sequence: TGTGCCCGGACAAACGGGACCCACCAAGAGACCCAGTACTTC. V and J are TRBV19 and TRBJ2-5; perhaps D is TRBD1 or TRBD2 (5 bases each). V gave up 11 bases and J gave up 0 bases, with 16 bases separating them. Germline assignment: CDR1 LNHDA and CDR2 SQIVND (reference sequence). This CDR3 has 14 amino acids.

The chain links TRBV7-3 to TRBJ2-3; perhaps TRBD2 as D (5 bases). The CDR3 has 16 amino acids. Germline V gives CDR1 SGHTA, CDR2 FQGTGA. V lost 3 bases and J 4 bases, leaving 17 bases between the germline ends. CDR3 sequence (DNA): TGTGCCAGCAGCTTGACTCCCGGGAAGGCCCCAGATACGCAGTATTTT. Residues: CASSLTPGKAPDTQYF.

V is TRBV15 and J is TRBJ2-1; TRBD2 matches at 8 bases. The germline CDR1 and CDR2 sequences are LNHNV and YYDKDF (reference sequence). J lost 7 bases, V lost 8 bases, and 7 bases had no gene match. The length of the CDR3 is 13 residues. The CDR3 reads CATHRAGDNEQFF. The CDR3 DNA sequence: TGTGCCACCCACCGAGCGGGAGATAATGAGCAGTTCTTC.

A single count supports this clone. V gene TRBV7-2 combines with J gene TRBJ1-1, with 7 bases matching TRBD1. CDR3 length: 18 residues. The trim removed 1 base at V and 5 bases at J, leaving 16 bases unmatched. Germline CDR1 SGHTA, CDR2 FQGNSA. The CDR3 is CASSLEGAGRAFRTEAFF. CDR3 DNA sequence: TGTGCCAGCAGCTTAGAGGGGGCAGGGAGGGCTTTTCGGACTGAAGCTTTCTTT.

The chain joins TRBV6-6 to TRBJ1-4; D may be TRBD1 (6 bases). Trimming cost V 4 bases and J 7 bases, with 16 bases left between them. This CDR3 has 15 residues. Germline V gene data show CDR1 as MNHNY and CDR2 as SVGAGI (reference sequence). This chain's CDR3 is CASSFQQGPGEKLFF. Written as DNA, the CDR3 is TGTGCCAGCAGTTTCCAACAGGGCCCGGGTGAAAAACTGTTTTTT.

The rearrangement links TRBV3-1 (or the pseudogene TRBV3-2) to TRBJ1-3; 8 bases agree with TRBD1. Germline assignment: CDR1 LGHDT and CDR2 YNNKEL (reference sequence). Trimming cost V 4 bases and J 5 bases; bases outside gene matches: 10. The CDR3 has 16 residues. This chain's CDR3 is CASSRSFTGGRNTIYF. In DNA form, the CDR3 reads TGTGCCAGCAGCCGAAGCTTCACAGGGGGAAGAAACACCATATATTTT.

The chain is built from TRBV6-2 or TRBV6-3 and TRBJ2-3; D uncertain. The V end lost 5 bases, the J end lost 4 bases, and 7 bases lay between the germline ends. Germline CDR1 and CDR2: MNHEY and SVGEGT. The CDR3 length is 12 residues. This chain's CDR3 is CASSRIADTQYF. In DNA form, the CDR3 reads TGTGCCAGCAGTAGAATAGCAGATACGCAGTATTTT.

The chain joins TRBV7-8 to TRBJ2-1; 8 bases fit TRBD2. J lost 4 bases, V lost 3 bases, and 11 bases had no gene match. Germline V gene sequence: CDR1 SGHVS, CDR2 FQNEAQ. The CDR3 loop spans 17 amino acids. The CDR3 reads CASSFGSLAGLYNEQFF. The CDR3 DNA sequence: TGTGCCAGCAGCTTCGGATCTCTAGCGGGCCTATACAATGAGCAGTTCTTC.